A selection of T cell receptor beta chains follows, all from one sample in a study of shared clonotypes between healthy human individuals. Generated by immunoSEQ multiplex PCR, the TCRdb table keeps only in-frame clones and is missing some. The sample includes hundreds of thousands of clones, roughly 77% of them seen just once. The sample comprised PBMCs. Receptors were obtained from a woman aged 40-49 years in good health. Some clones in this sample may be carry-over from other donors' samples. CDR3s include the opening cysteine and the closing phenylalanine or tryptophan. The order of the fields is clone size, D gene, J gene, V gene, CDR3 DNA, CDR3 protein. D genes are given only for firm matches. Part of the rows lack a size; the others show once, few, many or a class for expanded clones.

NA | NA | TRBJ2-5 | TRBV30 | TGTGCCTGGAGTGGGTACAGGGGAGGGCGAGAGACCCAGTACTTC | CAWSGYRGGRETQYF
NA | NA | TRBJ1-4 | TRBV15 | TGTGCCACCAGCAGGATTAATGAAAAACTGTTTTTT | CATSRINEKLFF
once | NA | TRBJ2-2 | TRBV28 | TGTGCCAGCAGTTTGGTGAGGACAGGGGAGCTGTTTTTT | CASSLVRTGELFF
NA | TRBD1 | TRBJ2-7 | TRBV9 | TGTGCCAGCAGCGTAGACGCACAGGGGGTAACTTCCTACGAGCAGTACTTC | CASSVDAQGVTSYEQYF
NA | NA | TRBJ1-2 | TRBV11-2 | TGTGCCTCCGAAGGGGGAGGGTATGGCTACACCTTC | CASEGGGYGYTF
few | TRBD2 | TRBJ2-2 | TRBV2 | TGTGCCAGCAGTCCCCGGACTAGCGGAAACACCGGGGAGCTGTTTTTT | CASSPRTSGNTGELFF
NA | NA | TRBJ1-1 | TRBV5-4 | TGTGCCAGCAGCTCCCCTCGGGGGGACTCGAACACTGAAGCTTTCTTT | CASSSPRGDSNTEAFF
NA | NA | TRBJ1-3 | TRBV9 | TGTGCCAGCAGCGTAGGGGGGACGGCTGGAAACACCATATATTTT | CASSVGGTAGNTIYF
NA | TRBD1 | TRBJ2-1 | TRBV4-3 | TGCGCCAGCAGCCTCGGGACAGGATCGAGCTCCTACAATGAGCAGTTCTTC | CASSLGTGSSSYNEQFF
NA | NA | TRBJ2-7 | TRBV10-3 | TGTGCCATCGGGTACGAGCAGTACTTC | CAIGYEQYF
NA | TRBD1 | TRBJ1-2 | TRBV30 | TGTGCCTGGAGCCCGAGGACAGGGGATGGCTACACCTTC | CAWSPRTGDGYTF
NA | NA | TRBJ2-5 | TRBV19 | TGTGCCAGTAGTTCGACAGGGAGGGAAGAGACCCAGTACTTC | CASSSTGREETQYF
NA | TRBD1 | TRBJ1-3 | TRBV14 | TGTGCCAGCAGCCAGGCCGGACAGGCATGGGGAAACACCATATATTTT | CASSQAGQAWGNTIYF
NA | TRBD1 | TRBJ1-5 | TRBV27 | TGTGCCAGCAGGGACAGGGCGGATCAGCCCCAGCATTTT | CASRDRADQPQHF
few | NA | TRBJ1-5 | TRBV9 | TGTGCCAGCGGAAATGTCAATCAGCCCCAGCATTTT | CASGNVNQPQHF